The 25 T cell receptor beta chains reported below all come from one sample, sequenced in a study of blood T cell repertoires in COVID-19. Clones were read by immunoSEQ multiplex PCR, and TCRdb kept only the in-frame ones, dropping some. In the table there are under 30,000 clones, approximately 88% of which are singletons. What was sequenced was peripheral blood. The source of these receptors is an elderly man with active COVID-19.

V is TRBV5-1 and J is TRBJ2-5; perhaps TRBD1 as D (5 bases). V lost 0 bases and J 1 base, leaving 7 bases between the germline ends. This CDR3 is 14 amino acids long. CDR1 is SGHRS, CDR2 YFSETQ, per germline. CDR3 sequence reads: CASSLGGPQETQYF. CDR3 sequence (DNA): TGCGCCAGCAGCTTGGGGGGCCCCCAAGAGACCCAGTACTTC.

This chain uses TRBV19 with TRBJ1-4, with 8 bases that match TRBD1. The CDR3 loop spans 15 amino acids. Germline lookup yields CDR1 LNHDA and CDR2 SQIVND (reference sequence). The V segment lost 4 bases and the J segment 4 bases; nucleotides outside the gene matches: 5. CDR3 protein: CASSNPGQDNEKLFF. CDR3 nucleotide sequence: TGTGCCAGTAGTAATCCGGGACAGGATAATGAAAAACTGTTTTTT. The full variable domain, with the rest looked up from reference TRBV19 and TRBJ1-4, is DGGITQSPKYLFRKEGQNVTLSCEQNLNHDAMYWYRQDPGQGLRLIYYSQIVNDFQKGDIAEGYSVSREKKESFPLTVTSAQKNPTAFYLCASSNPGQDNEKLFFGSGTQLSVL.

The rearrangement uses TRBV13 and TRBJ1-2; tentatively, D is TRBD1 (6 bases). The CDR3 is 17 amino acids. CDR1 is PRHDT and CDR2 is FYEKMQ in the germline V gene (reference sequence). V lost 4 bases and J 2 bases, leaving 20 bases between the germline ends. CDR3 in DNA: TGTGCCAGCAGCTGGCGAAAGGACAGTAAACGCAACTATGGCTACACCTTC. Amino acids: CASSWRKDSKRNYGYTF.

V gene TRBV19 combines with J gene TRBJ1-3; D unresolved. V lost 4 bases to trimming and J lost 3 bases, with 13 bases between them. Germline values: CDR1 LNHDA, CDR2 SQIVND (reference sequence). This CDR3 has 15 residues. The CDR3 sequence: CASSNGRGLGNTIYF. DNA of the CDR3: TGTGCCAGTAGTAACGGTCGGGGTCTTGGAAACACCATATATTTT.

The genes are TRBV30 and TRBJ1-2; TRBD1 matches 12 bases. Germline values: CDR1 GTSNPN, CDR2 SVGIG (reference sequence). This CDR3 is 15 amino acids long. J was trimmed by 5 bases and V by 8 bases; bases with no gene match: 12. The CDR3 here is CASTGTGGSWYGYTF. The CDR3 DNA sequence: TGTGCCAGCACCGGGACAGGGGGCTCATGGTATGGCTACACCTTC.

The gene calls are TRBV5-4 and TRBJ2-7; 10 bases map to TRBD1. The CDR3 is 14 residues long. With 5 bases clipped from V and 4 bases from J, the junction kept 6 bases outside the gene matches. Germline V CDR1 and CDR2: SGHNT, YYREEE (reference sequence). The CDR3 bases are TGTGCCAGCAGGCGGGACAGGGGAAGGTACGAGCAGTACTTC. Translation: CASRRDRGRYEQYF.

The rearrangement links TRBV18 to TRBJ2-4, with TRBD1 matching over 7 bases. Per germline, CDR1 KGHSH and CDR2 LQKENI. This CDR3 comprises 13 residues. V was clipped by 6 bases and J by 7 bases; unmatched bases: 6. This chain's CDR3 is CASSNGTVNIQYF. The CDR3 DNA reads TGTGCCAGCTCGAACGGGACAGTCAACATTCAGTACTTC.

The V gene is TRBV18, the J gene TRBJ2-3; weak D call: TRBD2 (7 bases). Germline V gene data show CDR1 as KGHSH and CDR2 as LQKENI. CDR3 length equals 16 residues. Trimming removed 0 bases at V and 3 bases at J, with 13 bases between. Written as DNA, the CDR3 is TGTGCCAGCTCACCACCGACGGCGGGGGCTACAGATACGCAGTATTTT. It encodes CASSPPTAGATDTQYF.

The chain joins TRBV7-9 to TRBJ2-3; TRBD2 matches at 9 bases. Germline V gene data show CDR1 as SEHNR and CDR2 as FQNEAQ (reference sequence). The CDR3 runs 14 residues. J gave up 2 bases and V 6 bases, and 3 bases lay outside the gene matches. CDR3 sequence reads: CASSLAGNTDTQYF. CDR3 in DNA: TGTGCCAGCAGTCTAGCGGGGAACACAGATACGCAGTATTTT.

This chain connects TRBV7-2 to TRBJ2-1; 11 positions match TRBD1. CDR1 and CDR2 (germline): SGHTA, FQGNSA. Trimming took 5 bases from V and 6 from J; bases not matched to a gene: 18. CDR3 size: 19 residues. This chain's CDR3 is CASSTRDRGSWIALNEQFF. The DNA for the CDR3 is TGTGCCAGCAGCACACGGGACAGGGGGAGCTGGATCGCTCTCAATGAGCAGTTCTTC.

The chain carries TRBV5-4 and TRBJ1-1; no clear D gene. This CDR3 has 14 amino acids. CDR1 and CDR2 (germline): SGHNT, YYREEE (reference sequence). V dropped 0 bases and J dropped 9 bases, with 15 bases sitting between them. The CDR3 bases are TGTGCCAGCAGCTTGGCCGGGAGGGCGGAGAAAGCTTTCTTT. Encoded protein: CASSLAGRAEKAFF.

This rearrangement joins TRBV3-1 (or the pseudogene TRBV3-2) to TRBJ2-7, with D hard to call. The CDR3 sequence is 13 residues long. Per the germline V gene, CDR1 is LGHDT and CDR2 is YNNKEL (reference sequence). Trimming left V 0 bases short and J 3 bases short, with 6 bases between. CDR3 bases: TGTGCCAGCAGCCAAGATGCGTACTACGAGCAGTACTTC. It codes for CASSQDAYYEQYF.

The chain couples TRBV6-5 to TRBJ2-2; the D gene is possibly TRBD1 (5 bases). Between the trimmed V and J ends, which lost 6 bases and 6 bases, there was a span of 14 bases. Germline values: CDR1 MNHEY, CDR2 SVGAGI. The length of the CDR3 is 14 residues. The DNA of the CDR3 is TGTGCCAGCAGGTACAGGCAGGTCTCCGGGGAGCTGTTTTTT. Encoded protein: CASRYRQVSGELFF.

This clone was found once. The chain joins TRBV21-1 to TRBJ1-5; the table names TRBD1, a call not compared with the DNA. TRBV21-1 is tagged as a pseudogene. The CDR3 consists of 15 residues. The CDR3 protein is CASSKVRRVNQPQHF. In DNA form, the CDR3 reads TGTGCCAGCAGCAAAGTACGCAGGGTAAATCAGCCCCAGCATTTT.

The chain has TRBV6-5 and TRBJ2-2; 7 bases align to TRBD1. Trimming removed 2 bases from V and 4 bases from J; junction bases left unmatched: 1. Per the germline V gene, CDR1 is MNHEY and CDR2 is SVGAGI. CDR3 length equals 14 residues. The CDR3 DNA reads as TGTGCCAGCAGTTACGACAGGGCCACCGGGGAGCTGTTTTTT. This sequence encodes CASSYDRATGELFF.

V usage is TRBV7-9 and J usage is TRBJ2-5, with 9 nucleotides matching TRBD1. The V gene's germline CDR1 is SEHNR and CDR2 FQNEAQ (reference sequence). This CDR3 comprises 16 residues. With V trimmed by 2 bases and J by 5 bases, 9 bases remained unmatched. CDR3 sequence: CASSLRDRVLGETQYF. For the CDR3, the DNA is TGTGCCAGCAGCTTAAGGGACAGGGTGTTGGGGGAGACCCAGTACTTC.

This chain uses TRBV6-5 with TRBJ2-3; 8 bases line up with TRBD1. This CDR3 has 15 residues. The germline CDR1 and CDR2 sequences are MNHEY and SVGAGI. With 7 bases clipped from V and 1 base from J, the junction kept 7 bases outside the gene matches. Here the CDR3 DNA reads TGTGCCAGCAAGAGGACAGGGTATGGCACAGATACGCAGTATTTT. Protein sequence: CASKRTGYGTDTQYF.

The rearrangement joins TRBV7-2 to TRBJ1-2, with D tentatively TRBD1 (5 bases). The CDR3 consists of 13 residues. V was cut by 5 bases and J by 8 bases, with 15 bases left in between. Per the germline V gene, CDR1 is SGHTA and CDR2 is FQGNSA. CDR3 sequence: CASSHTQGYGYTF. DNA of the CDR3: TGTGCCAGCAGCCACACCCAGGGTTACGGCTACACCTTC.

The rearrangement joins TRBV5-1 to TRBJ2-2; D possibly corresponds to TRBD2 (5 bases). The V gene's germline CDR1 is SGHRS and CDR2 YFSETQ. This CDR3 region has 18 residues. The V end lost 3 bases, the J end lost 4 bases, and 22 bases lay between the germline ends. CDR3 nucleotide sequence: TGCGCCAGCAGCTCCCACTTACGGGGTAGGGCGGGCACCGGGGAGCTGTTTTTT. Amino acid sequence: CASSSHLRGRAGTGELFF. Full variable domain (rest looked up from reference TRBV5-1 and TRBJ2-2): KAGVTQTPRYLIKTRGQQVTLSCSPISGHRSVSWYQQTPGQGLQFLFEYFSETQRNKGNFPGRFSGRQFSNSRSEMNVSTLELGDSALYLCASSSHLRGRAGTGELFFGEGSRLTVL.

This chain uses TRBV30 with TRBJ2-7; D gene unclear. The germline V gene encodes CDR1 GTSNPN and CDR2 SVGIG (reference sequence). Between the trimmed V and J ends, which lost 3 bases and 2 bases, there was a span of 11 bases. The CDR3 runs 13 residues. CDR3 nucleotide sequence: TGTGCCTGGAGCGCGCGGTCTCCCTACGAGCAGTACTTC. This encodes CAWSARSPYEQYF.

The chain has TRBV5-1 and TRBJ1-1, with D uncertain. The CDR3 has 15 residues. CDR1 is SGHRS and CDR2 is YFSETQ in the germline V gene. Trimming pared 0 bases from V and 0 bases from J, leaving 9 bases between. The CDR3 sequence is CASSLGQVMNTEAFF. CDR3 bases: TGCGCCAGCAGCTTGGGCCAGGTAATGAACACTGAAGCTTTCTTT. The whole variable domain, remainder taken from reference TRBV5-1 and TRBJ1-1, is KAGVTQTPRYLIKTRGQQVTLSCSPISGHRSVSWYQQTPGQGLQFLFEYFSETQRNKGNFPGRFSGRQFSNSRSEMNVSTLELGDSALYLCASSLGQVMNTEAFFGQGTRLTVV.

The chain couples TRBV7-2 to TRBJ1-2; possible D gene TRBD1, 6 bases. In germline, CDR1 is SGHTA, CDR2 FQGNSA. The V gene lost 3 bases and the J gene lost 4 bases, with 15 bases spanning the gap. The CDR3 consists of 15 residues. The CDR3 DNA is TGTGCCAGCAGCTTTCCCGGACAGACGATCTATGGCTACACCTTC. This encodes CASSFPGQTIYGYTF.

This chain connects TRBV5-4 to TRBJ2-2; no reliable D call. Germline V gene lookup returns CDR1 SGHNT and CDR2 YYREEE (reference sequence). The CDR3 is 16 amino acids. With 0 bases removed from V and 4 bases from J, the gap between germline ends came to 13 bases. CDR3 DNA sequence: TGTGCCAGCAGCTTGGACAGCACTGTCCTCACCGGGGAGCTGTTTTTT. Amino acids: CASSLDSTVLTGELFF.

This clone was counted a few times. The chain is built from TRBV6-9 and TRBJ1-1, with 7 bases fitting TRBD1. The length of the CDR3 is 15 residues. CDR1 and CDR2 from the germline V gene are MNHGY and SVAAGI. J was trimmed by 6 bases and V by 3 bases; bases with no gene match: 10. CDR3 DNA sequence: TGTGCCAGCAGTTACGCGGGACAGAATCCCCCTGAAGCTTTCTTT. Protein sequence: CASSYAGQNPPEAFF.

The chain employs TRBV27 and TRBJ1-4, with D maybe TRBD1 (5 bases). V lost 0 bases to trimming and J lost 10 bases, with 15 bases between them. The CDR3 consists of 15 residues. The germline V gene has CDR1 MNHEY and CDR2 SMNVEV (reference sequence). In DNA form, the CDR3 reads TGTGCCAGCAGTTTATCGGGGCCACGGATGGGAAAACTGTTTTTT. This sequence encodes CASSLSGPRMGKLFF.